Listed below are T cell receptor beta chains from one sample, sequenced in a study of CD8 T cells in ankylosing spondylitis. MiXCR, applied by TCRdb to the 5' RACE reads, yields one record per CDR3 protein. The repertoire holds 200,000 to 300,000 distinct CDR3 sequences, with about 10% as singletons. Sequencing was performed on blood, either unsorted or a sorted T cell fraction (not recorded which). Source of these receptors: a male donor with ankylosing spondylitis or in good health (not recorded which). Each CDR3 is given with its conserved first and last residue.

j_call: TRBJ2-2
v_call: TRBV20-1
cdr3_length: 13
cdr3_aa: CSAFFSGTGELFF

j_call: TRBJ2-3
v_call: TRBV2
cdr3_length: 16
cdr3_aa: CASSLSGDSRTDTQYF

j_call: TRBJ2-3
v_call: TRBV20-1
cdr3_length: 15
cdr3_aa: CSARSEYSSTDTQYF

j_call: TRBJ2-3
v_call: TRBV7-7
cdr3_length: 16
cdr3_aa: CASSPSTGAVTDTQYF

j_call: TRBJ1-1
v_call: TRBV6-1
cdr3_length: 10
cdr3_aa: CASNREFTFF

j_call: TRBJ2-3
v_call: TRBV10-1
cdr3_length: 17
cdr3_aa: CASSSGRATGGTDTQYF

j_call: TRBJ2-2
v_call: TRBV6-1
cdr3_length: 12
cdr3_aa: CATTGNTGELFF

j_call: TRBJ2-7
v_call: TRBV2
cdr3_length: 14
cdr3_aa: CASRSGRATNEQYF

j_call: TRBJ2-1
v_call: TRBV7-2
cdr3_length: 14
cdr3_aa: CASSLAGSTNEQFF

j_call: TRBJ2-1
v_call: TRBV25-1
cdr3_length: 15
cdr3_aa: CASSEYGQGRDEQFF

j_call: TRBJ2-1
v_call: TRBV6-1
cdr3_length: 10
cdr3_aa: CRVSYNEQFF

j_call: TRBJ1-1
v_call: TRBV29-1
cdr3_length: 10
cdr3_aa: CSVVGTEAFF

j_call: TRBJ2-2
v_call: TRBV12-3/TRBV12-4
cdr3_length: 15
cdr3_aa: CASSLRAAGTGELFF

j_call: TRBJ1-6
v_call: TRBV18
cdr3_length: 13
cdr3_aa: CASSDGYNSPLHF

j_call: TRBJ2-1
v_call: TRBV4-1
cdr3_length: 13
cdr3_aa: CASSPPGEDEQFF

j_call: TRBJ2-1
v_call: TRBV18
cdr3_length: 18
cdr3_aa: CASSPPQAGPNAYNEQFF

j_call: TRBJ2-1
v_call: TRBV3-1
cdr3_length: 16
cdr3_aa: CASSQEGSGSYNEQFF

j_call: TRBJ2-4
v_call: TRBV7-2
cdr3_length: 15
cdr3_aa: CASSLVHGYKNIQYF

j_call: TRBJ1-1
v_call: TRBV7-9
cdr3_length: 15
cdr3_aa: CASSWEETGDVRAFF

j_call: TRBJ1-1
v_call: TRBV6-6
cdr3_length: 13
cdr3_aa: CASSYSVGTEAFF

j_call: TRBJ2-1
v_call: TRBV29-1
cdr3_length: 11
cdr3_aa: CSGRTDNEQFF

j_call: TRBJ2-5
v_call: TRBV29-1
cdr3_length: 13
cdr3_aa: CSAVTSGQETQYF

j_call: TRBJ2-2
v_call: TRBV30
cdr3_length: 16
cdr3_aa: CAWSLWDRGDTGELFF

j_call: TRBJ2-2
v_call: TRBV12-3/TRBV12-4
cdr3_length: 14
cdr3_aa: CASSLYLNTGELFF

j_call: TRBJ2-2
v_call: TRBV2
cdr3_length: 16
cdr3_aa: CASTETGGAGTGELFF

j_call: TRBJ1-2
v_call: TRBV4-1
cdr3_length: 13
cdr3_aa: CASSRALGGGYTF

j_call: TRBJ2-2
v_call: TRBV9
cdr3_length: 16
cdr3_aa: CASSVGAADNTGELFF